This is a list of T cell receptor beta chains from one sample in a study of cytomegalovirus exposure and HLA in healthy donors. The repertoire was sequenced with immunoSEQ multiplex PCR; TCRdb's copy has only in-frame clones and lacks some. Of under 110,000 clones detected, approximately 82% appear once; the ten largest clones hold over 2%. The specimen sequenced was PBMCs. The receptors were sampled from a man between 40 and 49 years old in good health and CMV-seronegative. Both conserved end residues are part of each CDR3. The order of the fields is V gene, D gene, CDR3 length, J gene, clone size, CDR3 protein, CDR3 DNA. The D gene is left open where the match is weak. Expanded clones are given a class, and other clones once, few, many or no size at all.

>TRBV6-5|TRBD1|15|TRBJ2-1|NA
CASSYWRDRDDEQFF
TGTGCCAGCAGTTACTGGCGGGACAGGGACGATGAGCAGTTCTTC
>TRBV7-9|NA|15|TRBJ1-1|NA
CASSLNQNMNTEAFF
TGTGCCAGCAGCTTGAATCAGAACATGAACACTGAAGCTTTCTTT
>TRBV5-1|NA|13|TRBJ1-1|few
CASSWEGYAEAFF
TGCGCCAGCAGCTGGGAGGGTTACGCTGAAGCTTTCTTT
>TRBV18|TRBD1|13|TRBJ2-7|NA
CASSGQGSYEQYF
TGTGCCAGCTCCGGACAGGGGTCGTACGAGCAGTACTTC
>TRBV19|TRBD1|14|TRBJ1-4|NA
CASSTGTGDEKLFF
TGTGCCAGTAGTACCGGGACAGGGGACGAAAAACTGTTTTTT
>TRBV9|TRBD1|15|TRBJ2-1|few
CASSTGTGGDNEQFF
TGTGCCAGCAGTACCGGGACAGGGGGCGACAATGAGCAGTTCTTC
>TRBV6-1|NA|14|TRBJ1-4|NA
CASSEATVGEKLFF
TGTGCCAGCAGTGAAGCAACAGTCGGTGAAAAACTGTTTTTT
>TRBV5-4|TRBD2|16|TRBJ2-3|few
CASSPAAGGRRYTQYF
TGTGCCAGCAGCCCCGCGGCGGGGGGCCGGAGATATACGCAGTATTTT
>TRBV6-5|NA|14|TRBJ2-2|NA
CASSTGLGAGELFF
TGTGCCAGCAGTACCGGACTTGGCGCCGGGGAGCTGTTTTTT
>TRBV6-4|NA|16|TRBJ2-3|NA
CASSDSSSSSTDTQYF
TGTGCCAGCAGTGATTCCTCTTCTAGTAGCACAGATACGCAGTATTTT
>TRBV5-1|TRBD2|16|TRBJ2-2|NA
CASGQKSGENTGELFF
TGCGCCAGCGGGCAGAAGAGCGGGGAGAACACCGGGGAGCTGTTTTTT
>TRBV5-1|TRBD2|12|TRBJ2-7|NA
CASSSGGREQYF
TGCGCCAGCAGCTCGGGGGGACGCGAGCAGTACTTC
>TRBV4-1|NA|14|TRBJ2-6|NA
CASSPFSGANVLTF
TGCGCCAGCAGCCCTTTCTCTGGGGCCAACGTCCTGACTTTC
>TRBV2|TRBD1|15|TRBJ2-5|NA
CASSAGTGGKETQYF
TGTGCCAGCAGCGCAGGGACAGGGGGCAAGGAGACCCAGTACTTC
>TRBV11-2|NA|14|TRBJ1-6|NA
CASSLRDTNSPLHF
TGTGCCAGCAGCTTAAGGGACACTAATTCACCCCTCCACTTT
>TRBV7-8|TRBD1|16|TRBJ1-6|few
CASSLEDRVRGSPLHF
TGTGCCAGCAGCTTAGAGGACAGGGTCAGGGGTTCACCCCTCCACTTT
>TRBV7-8|TRBD2|16|TRBJ2-1|NA
CASSLFRGVFYNEQFF
TGTGCCAGCAGCCTATTTCGGGGGGTGTTCTACAATGAGCAGTTCTTC
>TRBV2|TRBD1|14|TRBJ2-7|few
CATLGQGGSYEQYF
TGTGCCACCTTGGGACAGGGCGGCTCCTACGAGCAGTACTTC
>TRBV4-1|NA|15|TRBJ2-1|NA
CASSQRDPPNDEQFF
TGCGCCAGCAGCCAGCGGGACCCCCCAAACGATGAGCAGTTCTTC
>TRBV27|NA|15|TRBJ1-2|NA
CASRAIGDAGDGYTF
TGTGCCAGCAGGGCTATCGGGGATGCTGGCGATGGCTACACCTTC
>TRBV27|TRBD1|15|TRBJ2-1|NA
CASSLTGGANNEQFF
TGTGCCAGCAGTCTTACAGGGGGCGCAAATAATGAGCAGTTCTTC
>TRBV7-9|TRBD2|18|TRBJ2-2|once
CSSSKRRFAGGDTGELFF
TGTTCCAGCAGCAAACGCAGGTTTGCGGGGGGAGACACCGGGGAGCTGTTTTTT
>TRBV7-2|TRBD2|14|TRBJ2-3|NA
CASSSGLAASTQYF
TGTGCCAGCAGCTCAGGACTAGCCGCCAGCACGCAGTATTTT
>TRBV5-6|NA|17|TRBJ2-2|NA
CASSWEGGADYTGELFF
TGTGCCAGCAGCTGGGAAGGGGGGGCGGATTACACCGGGGAGCTGTTTTTT
>TRBV5-1|NA|15|TRBJ2-3|NA
CASSLTGLVTDTQYF
TGCGCCAGCAGCTTGACAGGGTTGGTAACAGATACGCAGTATTTT
>TRBV29-1|TRBD1|14|TRBJ2-3|NA
CSVERGGTPDTQYF
TGCAGCGTTGAGCGAGGGGGCACGCCAGATACGCAGTATTTT
>TRBV5-1|TRBD2|15|TRBJ2-7|NA
CASSPGGRVDVEQYF
TGCGCCAGCAGCCCGGGGGGGAGGGTTGACGTCGAGCAGTACTTC
>TRBV2|NA|15|TRBJ2-2|NA
CASSDDRSYTGELFF
TGTGCCAGCAGCGATGACAGGAGTTACACCGGGGAGCTGTTTTTT
>TRBV2|NA|14|TRBJ1-2|NA
CATSLIQGHYGYTF
TGTGCCACATCCCTCATACAGGGTCACTATGGCTACACCTTC
>TRBV18|TRBD2|16|TRBJ2-3|NA
CASSPQNGRAGDTQYF
TGTGCCAGCTCACCACAAAACGGGAGGGCAGGGGATACGCAGTATTTT
>TRBV23-1|TRBD1|17|TRBJ2-2|NA
CASSPHLDRGWTGELFF
TGCGCCAGCAGTCCCCACCTCGACAGGGGGTGGACCGGGGAGCTGTTTTTT
>TRBV2|NA|14|TRBJ2-3|few
CASSENPTGETQYF
TGTGCCAGCAGTGAAAACCCCACGGGGGAGACGCAGTATTTT
>TRBV11-2|NA|12|TRBJ2-5|NA
CASSFLQGAQYF
TGTGCCAGCAGCTTCCTACAAGGGGCCCAGTACTTC
>TRBV18|NA|15|TRBJ1-4|few
CASSPLSGRNEKLFF
TGTGCCAGCTCACCACTCAGCGGCCGTAATGAAAAACTGTTTTTT
>TRBV7-2|NA|16|TRBJ2-2|NA
CASSFPGGGASGELFF
TGTGCCAGCAGCTTCCCGGGCGGGGGCGCATCCGGGGAGCTGTTTTTT
>TRBV5-1|NA|15|TRBJ1-2|NA
CASSLEGTPERGYTF
TGCGCCAGCAGCTTGGAGGGGACACCCGAAAGGGGCTACACCTTC
>TRBV10-2|NA|14|TRBJ1-1|NA
CASSTGFVNTEAFF
TGCGCCAGCAGTACAGGGTTTGTGAACACTGAAGCTTTCTTT
>TRBV9|NA|15|TRBJ2-2|few
CASSVEQVNTGELFF
TGTGCCAGCAGCGTAGAACAGGTTAACACCGGGGAGCTGTTTTTT
>TRBV7-9|TRBD1|15|TRBJ2-1|once
CASSSGTGGYTEQFF
TGTGCCAGCAGCTCAGGGACAGGGGGTTACACTGAGCAGTTCTTC
>TRBV5-1|NA|15|TRBJ2-3|NA
CASSGTGGREDTQYF
TGCGCCAGCAGCGGGACCGGGGGACGGGAAGATACGCAGTATTTT
>TRBV7-2|NA|16|TRBJ2-1|few
CASSLFGSSSYNEQFF
TGTGCCAGCAGCTTATTCGGGTCTAGCTCCTACAATGAGCAGTTCTTC
>TRBV5-1|TRBD1|14|TRBJ2-1|NA
CASTQQGAENEQFF
TGCGCCAGCACCCAACAGGGGGCAGAAAATGAGCAGTTCTTC
>TRBV5-1|TRBD2|15|TRBJ2-7|once
CASRLLAGGTYEQYF
TGCGCCAGCAGACTACTAGCGGGCGGAACGTACGAGCAGTACTTC
>TRBV4-1|NA|17|TRBJ1-1|few
CASSQPWGGAVGTEAFF
TGCGCCAGCAGCCAACCTTGGGGAGGGGCGGTGGGCACTGAAGCTTTCTTT
>TRBV2|NA|15|TRBJ1-5|NA
CASSASGISNQPQHF
TGTGCCAGCAGTGCGTCGGGAATTAGCAATCAGCCCCAGCATTTT
>TRBV19|TRBD1|16|TRBJ1-3|NA
CASSIDRDSSGNTIYF
TGTGCCAGTAGTATAGATCGGGACAGCTCTGGAAACACCATATATTTT
>TRBV10-3|TRBD2|15|TRBJ2-3|once
CASSGGSPSTDTQYF
TGTGCCAGTAGCGGGGGGAGCCCTAGCACAGATACGCAGTATTTT